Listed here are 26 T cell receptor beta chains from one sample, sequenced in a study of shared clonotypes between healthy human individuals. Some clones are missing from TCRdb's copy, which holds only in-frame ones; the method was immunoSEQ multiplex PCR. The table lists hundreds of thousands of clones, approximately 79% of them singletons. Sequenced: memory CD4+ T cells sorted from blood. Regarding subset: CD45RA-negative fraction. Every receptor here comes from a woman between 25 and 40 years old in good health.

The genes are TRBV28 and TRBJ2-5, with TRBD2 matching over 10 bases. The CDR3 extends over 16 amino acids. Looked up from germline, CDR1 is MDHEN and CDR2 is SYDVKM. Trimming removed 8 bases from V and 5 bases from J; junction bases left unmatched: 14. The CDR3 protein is CASLGRLAGAGETQYF. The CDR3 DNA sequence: TGTGCCAGCCTAGGGAGGCTAGCGGGAGCGGGGGAGACCCAGTACTTC.

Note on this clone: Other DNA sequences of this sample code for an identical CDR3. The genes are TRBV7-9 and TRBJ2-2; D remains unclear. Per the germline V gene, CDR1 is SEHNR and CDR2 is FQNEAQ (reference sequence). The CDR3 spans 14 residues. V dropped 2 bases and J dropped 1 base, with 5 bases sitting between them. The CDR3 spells CASSLLRNTGELFF. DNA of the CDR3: TGTGCCAGCAGCTTACTCAGGAACACCGGGGAGCTGTTTTTT.

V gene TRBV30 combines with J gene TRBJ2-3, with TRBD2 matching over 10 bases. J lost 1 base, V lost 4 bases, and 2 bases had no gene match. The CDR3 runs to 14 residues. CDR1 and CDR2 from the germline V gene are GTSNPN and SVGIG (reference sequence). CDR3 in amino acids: CAWTGTSGTDTQYF. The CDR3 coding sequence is TGTGCCTGGACGGGGACTAGCGGCACAGATACGCAGTATTTT.

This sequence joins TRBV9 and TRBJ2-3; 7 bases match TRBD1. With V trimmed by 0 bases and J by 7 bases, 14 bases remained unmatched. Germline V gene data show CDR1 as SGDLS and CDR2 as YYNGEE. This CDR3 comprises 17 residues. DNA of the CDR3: TGTGCCAGCAGCGTAGCCGGGACAGCCTTGAGGGATCATACGCAGTATTTT. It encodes CASSVAGTALRDHTQYF.

This CDR3 is CASRAGTNEKLFF. The CDR3 DNA sequence: TGCGCCAGCAGGGCCGGGACAAATGAAAAACTGTTTTTT. V usage is TRBV5-1 and J usage is TRBJ1-4, with TRBD1 as a possible D gene (6 bases). V lost 5 bases, J lost 5 bases, and 10 bases lay in between. CDR3 length equals 13 residues. Germline V gives CDR1 SGHRS, CDR2 YFSETQ.

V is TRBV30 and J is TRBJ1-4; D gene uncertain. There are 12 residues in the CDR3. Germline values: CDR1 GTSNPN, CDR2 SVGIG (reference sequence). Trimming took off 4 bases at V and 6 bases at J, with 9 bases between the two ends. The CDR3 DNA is TGTGCCTGGAATAAAGGTTATGAAAAACTGTTTTTT. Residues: CAWNKGYEKLFF. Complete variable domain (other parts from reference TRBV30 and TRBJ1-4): SQTIHQWPATLVQPVGSPLSLECTVEGTSNPNLYWYRQAAGRGLQLLFYSVGIGQISSEVPQNLSASRPQDRQFILSSKKLLLSDSGFYLCAWNKGYEKLFFGSGTQLSVL.

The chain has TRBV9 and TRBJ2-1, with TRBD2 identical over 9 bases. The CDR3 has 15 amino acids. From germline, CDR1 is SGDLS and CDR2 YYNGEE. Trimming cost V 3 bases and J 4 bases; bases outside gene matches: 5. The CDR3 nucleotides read TGTGCCAGCAGCGAAAGACTAGCGGAGTACAATGAGCAGTTCTTC. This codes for CASSERLAEYNEQFF.

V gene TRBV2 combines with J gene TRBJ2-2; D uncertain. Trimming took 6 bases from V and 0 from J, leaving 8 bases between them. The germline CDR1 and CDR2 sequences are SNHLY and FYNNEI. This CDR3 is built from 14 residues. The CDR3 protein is CASSPYSNTGELFF. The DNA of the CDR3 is TGTGCCAGCAGCCCCTATTCGAACACCGGGGAGCTGTTTTTT.

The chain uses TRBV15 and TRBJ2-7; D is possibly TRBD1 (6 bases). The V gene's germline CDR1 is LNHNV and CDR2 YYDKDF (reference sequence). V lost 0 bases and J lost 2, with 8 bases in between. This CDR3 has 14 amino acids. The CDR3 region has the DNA TGTGCCACCAGCAGAGACAGGGGTGCCTACGAGCAGTACTTC. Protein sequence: CATSRDRGAYEQYF.

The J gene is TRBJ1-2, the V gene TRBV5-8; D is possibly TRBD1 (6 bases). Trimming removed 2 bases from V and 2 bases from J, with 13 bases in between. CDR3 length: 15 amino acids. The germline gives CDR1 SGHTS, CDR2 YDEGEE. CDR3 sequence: CASSLKDRTNYGYTF. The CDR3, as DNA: TGTGCCAGCAGCTTAAAGGACAGAACGAACTATGGCTACACCTTC.

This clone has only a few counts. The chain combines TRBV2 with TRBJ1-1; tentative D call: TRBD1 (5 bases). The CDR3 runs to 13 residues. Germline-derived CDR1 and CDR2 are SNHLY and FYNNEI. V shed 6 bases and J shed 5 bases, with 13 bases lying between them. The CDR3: CASREDWGTEAFF. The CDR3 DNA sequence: TGTGCCAGCAGGGAGGACTGGGGGACTGAAGCTTTCTTT.

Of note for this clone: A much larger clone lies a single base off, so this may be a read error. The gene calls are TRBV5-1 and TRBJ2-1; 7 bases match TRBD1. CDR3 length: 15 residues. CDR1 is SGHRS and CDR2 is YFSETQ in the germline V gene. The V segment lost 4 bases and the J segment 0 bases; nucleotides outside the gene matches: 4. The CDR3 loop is CASSEDRSSYNEQFF. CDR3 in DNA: TGCGCCAGCAGCGAGGACAGGAGCTCCTACAATGAGCAGTTCTTC.

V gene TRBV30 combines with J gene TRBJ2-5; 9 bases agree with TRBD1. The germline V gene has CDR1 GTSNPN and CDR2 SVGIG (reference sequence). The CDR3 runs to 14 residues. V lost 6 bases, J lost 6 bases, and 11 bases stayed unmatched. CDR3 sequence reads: CACKKGTGRKTQYF. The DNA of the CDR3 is TGTGCCTGCAAGAAAGGGACAGGGAGGAAGACCCAGTACTTC.

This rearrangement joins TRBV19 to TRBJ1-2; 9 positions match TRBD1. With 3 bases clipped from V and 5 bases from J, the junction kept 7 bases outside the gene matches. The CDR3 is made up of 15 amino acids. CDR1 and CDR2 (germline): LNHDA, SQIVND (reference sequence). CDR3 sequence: CASSIEGQGPYGYTF. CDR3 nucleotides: TGTGCCAGTAGTATCGAGGGACAGGGTCCTTATGGCTACACCTTC.

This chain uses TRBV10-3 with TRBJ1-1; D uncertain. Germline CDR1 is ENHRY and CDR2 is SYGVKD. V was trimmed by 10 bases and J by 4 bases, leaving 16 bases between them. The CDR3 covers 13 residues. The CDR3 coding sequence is TGTGCCACGCGTCTCCCCCCCCTCACTGAAGCTTTCTTT. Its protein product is CATRLPPLTEAFF.

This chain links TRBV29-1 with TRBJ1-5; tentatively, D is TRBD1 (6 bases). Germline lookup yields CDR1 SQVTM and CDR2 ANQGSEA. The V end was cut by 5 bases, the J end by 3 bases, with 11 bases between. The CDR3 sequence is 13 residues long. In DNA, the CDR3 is TGCAGCGTTACGGGACACCCCAATCAGCCCCAGCATTTT. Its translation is CSVTGHPNQPQHF.

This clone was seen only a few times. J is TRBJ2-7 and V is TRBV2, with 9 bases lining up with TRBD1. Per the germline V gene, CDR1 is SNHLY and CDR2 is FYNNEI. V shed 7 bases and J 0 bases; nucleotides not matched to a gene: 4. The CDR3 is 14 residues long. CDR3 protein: CASIGQGSSYEQYF. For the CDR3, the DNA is TGTGCCAGCATCGGACAGGGGAGCTCCTACGAGCAGTACTTC.

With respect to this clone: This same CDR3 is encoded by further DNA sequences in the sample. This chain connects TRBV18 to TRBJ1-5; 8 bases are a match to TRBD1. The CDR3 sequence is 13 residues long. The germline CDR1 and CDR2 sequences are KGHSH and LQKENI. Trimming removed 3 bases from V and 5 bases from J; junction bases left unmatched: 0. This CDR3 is CASSPTGDQPQHF. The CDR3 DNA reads TGTGCCAGCTCACCGACAGGGGATCAGCCCCAGCATTTT.

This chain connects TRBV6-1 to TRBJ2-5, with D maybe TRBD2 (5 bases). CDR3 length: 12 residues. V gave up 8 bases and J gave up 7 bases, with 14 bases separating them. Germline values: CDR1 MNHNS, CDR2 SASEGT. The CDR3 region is CASGPGGGTQYF. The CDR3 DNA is TGTGCCAGCGGACCTGGAGGTGGGACCCAGTACTTC.

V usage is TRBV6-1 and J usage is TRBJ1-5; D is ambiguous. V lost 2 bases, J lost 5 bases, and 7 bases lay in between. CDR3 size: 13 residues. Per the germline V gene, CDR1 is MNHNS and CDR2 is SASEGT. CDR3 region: CASSESVHQPQHF. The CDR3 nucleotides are TGTGCCAGCAGTGAATCCGTACATCAGCCCCAGCATTTT.

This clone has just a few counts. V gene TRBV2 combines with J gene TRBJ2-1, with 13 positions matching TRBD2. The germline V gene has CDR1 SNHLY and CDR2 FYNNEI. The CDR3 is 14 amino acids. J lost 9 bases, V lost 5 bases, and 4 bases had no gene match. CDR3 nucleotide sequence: TGTGCCAGCAGTTGGACTAGCGGGAGCGGTGAGCAGTTCTTC. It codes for CASSWTSGSGEQFF.

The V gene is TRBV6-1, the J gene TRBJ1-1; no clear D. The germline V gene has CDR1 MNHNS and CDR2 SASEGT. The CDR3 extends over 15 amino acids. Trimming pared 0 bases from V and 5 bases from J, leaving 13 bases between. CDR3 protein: CASSEAQPGRTEAFF. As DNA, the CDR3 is TGTGCCAGCAGTGAAGCACAGCCCGGTAGAACTGAAGCTTTCTTT.

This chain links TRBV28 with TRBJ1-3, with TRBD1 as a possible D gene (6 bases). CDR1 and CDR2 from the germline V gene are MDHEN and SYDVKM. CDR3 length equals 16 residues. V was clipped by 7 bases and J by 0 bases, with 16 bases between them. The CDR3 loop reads CASMWRGMSSGNTIYF. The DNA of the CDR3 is TGTGCCAGCATGTGGAGGGGGATGAGCTCTGGAAACACCATATATTTT.

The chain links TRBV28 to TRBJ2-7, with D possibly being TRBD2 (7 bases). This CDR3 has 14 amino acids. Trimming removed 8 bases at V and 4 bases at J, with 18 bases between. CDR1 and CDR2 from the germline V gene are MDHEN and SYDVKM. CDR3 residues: CASLHGGAGYEQYF. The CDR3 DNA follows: TGTGCCAGCTTGCATGGGGGGGCGGGATACGAGCAGTACTTC.

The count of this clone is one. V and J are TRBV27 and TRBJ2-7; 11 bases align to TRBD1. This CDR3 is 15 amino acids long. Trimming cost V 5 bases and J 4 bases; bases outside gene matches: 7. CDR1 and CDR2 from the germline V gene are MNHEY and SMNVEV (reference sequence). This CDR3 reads CASSPGRDRGYEQYF. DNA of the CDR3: TGTGCCAGCAGTCCAGGCCGGGACAGGGGGTACGAGCAGTACTTC.

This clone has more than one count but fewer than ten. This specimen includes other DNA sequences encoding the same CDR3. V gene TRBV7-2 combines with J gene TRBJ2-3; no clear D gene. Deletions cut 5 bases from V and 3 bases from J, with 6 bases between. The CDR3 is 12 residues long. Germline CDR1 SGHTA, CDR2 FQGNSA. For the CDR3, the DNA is TGTGCCAGCAGCCCATATACAGATACGCAGTATTTT. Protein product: CASSPYTDTQYF. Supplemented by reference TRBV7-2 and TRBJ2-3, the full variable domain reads GAGVSQSPSNKVTEKGKDVELRCDPISGHTALYWYRQSLGQGLEFLIYFQGNSAPDKSGLPSDRFSAERTGGSVSTLTIQRTQQEDSAVYLCASSPYTDTQYFGPGTRLTVL.